This T cell receptor (beta chain) is from a study of blood T cell repertoires in COVID-19. Overall study context: From the United States, Italy and Spain came samples of acute and convalescent COVID-19. PBMCs, B-cell-depleted T cells, or T cells provided the cDNA or gDNA that made up the material.

Trimming left V 2 bases short and J 2 bases short, with 8 bases between. CDR1 is MGHRA, CDR2 YSYEKL, per germline. This CDR3 region has 14 residues. In the original processing: Reference gene primers were amplified, and this amplification served to estimate nucleated cell counts. The data were produced by immunoSEQ multiplex PCR, yet TCRdb's version contains in-frame clones alone and is incomplete. For V, J and clone size, that table is used; D and trimming come from the DNA. Here the sample spans fewer than 130,000 clones, roughly 80% being singletons. This clone showed up just a few times. The chain is built from TRBV4-1 and TRBJ2-3; D ambiguous. The receptor was derived from a man between 65 and 80 years old with active or convalescent COVID-19. The sample consisted of peripheral blood. For the CDR3, the DNA is TGCGCCAGCAGCCAATATGACTTCACAGATACGCAGTATTTT. Amino acids: CASSQYDFTDTQYF.